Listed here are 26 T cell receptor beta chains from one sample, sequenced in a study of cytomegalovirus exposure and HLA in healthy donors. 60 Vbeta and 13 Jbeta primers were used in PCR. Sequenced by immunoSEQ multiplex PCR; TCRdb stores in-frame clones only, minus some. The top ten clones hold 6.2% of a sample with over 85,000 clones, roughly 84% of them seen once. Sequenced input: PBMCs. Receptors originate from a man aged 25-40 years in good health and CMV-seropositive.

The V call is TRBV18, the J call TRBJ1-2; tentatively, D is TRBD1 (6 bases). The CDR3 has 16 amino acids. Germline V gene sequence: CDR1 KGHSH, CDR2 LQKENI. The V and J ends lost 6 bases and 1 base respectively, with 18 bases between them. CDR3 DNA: TGTGCCAGCTCCGCGGGGGGGCTTGACCGTAACTATGGCTACACCTTC. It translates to CASSAGGLDRNYGYTF.

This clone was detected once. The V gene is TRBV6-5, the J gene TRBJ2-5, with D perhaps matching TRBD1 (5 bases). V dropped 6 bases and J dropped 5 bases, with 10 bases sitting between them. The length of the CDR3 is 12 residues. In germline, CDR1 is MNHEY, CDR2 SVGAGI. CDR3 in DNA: TGTGCCAGCAGATGGGGCAGGGAGACCCAGTACTTC. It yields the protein CASRWGRETQYF.

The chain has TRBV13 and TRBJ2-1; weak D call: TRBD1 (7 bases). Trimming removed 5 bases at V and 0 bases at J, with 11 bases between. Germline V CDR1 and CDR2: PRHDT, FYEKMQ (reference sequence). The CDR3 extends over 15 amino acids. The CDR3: CASSAGQSSYNEQFF. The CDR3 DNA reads TGTGCCAGCAGCGCGGGACAGAGCTCCTACAATGAGCAGTTCTTC.

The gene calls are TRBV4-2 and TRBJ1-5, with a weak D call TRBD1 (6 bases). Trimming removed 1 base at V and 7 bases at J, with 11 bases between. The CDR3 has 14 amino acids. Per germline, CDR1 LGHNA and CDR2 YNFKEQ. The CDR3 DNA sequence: TGTGCCAGCAGCCAAGGAAGGACAGTACAGCCCCAGCATTTT. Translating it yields CASSQGRTVQPQHF.

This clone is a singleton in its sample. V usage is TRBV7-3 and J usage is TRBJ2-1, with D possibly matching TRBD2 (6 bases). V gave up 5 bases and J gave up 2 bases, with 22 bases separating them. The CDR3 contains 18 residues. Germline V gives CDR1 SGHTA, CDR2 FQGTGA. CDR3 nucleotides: TGTGCCAGCAGCGCCGAGGGACTCCCCTGGGGAGCCTACAATGAGCAGTTCTTC. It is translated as CASSAEGLPWGAYNEQFF.

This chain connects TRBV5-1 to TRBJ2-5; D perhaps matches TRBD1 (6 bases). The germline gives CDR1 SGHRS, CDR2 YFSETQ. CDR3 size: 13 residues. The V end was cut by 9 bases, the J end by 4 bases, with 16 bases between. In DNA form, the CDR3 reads TGCGCCACCTACACAGGGTTTGGAGAGACCCAGTACTTC. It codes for CATYTGFGETQYF.

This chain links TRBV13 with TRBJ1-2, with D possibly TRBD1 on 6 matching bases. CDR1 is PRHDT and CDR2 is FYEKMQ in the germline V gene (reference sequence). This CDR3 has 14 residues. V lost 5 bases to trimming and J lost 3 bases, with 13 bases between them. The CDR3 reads CASSKWTADYGYTF. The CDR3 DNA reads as TGTGCCAGCAGCAAATGGACAGCCGACTATGGCTACACCTTC.

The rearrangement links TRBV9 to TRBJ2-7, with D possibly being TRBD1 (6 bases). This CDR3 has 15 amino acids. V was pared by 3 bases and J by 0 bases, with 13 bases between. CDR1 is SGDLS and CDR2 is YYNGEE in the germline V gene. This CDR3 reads CASSAGHVPSYEQYF. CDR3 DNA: TGTGCCAGCAGCGCGGGACATGTCCCCTCCTACGAGCAGTACTTC.

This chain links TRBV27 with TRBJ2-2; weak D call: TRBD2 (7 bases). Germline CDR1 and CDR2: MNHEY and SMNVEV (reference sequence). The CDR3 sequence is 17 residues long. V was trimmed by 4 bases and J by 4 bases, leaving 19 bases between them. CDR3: CASSSSSGGKGTGELFF. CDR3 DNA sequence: TGTGCCAGCAGTTCGAGTTCGGGGGGCAAGGGCACCGGGGAGCTGTTTTTT.

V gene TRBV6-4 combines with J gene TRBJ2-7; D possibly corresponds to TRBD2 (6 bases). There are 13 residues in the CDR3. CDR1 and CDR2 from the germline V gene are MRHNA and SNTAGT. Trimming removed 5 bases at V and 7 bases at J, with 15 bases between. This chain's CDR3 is CASSLEARGEQYF. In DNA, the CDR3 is TGTGCCAGCAGTCTCGAAGCCCGGGGGGAGCAGTACTTC.

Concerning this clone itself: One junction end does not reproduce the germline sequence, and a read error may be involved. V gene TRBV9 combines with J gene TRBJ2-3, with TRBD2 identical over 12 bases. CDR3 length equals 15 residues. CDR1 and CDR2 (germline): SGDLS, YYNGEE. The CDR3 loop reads CASSVGGTLAGGSSF. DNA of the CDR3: TGTGCCAGCAGCGTAGGAGGGACACTAGCGGGGGGATCCTCTTTT.

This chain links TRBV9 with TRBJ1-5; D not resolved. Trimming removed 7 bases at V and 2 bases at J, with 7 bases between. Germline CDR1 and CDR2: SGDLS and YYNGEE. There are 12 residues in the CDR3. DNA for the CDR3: TGTGCCAGCGGGAGCGGCAATCAGCCCCAGCATTTT. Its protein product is CASGSGNQPQHF.

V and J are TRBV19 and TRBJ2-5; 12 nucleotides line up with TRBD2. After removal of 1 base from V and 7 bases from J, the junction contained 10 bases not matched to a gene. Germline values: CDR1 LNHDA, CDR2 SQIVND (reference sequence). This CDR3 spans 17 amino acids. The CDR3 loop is CASSIGYPSGGVRTQYF. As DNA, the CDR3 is TGTGCCAGTAGTATAGGATATCCTAGCGGGGGGGTTCGGACCCAGTACTTC.

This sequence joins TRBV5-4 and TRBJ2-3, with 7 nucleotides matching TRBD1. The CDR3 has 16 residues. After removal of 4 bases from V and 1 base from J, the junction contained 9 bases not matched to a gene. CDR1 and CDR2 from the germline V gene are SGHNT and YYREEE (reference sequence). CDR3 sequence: CASSPEGGAGTDTQYF. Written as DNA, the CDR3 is TGTGCCAGCAGCCCAGAAGGGGGCGCGGGCACAGATACGCAGTATTTT.

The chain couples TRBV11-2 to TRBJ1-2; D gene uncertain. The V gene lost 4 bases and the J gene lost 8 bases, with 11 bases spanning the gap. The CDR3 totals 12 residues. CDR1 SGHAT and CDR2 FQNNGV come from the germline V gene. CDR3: CASSSIGVGYTF. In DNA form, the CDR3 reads TGTGCCAGCAGCTCCATCGGGGTGGGCTACACCTTC.

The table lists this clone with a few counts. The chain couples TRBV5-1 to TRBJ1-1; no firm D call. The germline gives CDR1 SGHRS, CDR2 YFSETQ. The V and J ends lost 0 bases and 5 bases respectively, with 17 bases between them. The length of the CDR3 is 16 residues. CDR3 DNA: TGCGCCAGCAGCTTGGCCGATGGAGGTGCGAGGACTGAAGCTTTCTTT. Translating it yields CASSLADGGARTEAFF.

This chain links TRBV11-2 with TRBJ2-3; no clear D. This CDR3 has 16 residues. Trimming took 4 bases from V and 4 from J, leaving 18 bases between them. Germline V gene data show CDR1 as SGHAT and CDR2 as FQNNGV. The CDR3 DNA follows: TGTGCCAGCAGCTCGTTTGACACTCAGCCTCCAGATACGCAGTATTTT. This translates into CASSSFDTQPPDTQYF.

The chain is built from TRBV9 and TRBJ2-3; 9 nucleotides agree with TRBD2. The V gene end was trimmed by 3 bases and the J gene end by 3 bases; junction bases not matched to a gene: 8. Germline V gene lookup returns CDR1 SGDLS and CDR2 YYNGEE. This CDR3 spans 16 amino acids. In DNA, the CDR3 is TGTGCCAGCAGCGGCCGTAGGAGCGGGGGGACAGATACGCAGTATTTT. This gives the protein CASSGRRSGGTDTQYF.

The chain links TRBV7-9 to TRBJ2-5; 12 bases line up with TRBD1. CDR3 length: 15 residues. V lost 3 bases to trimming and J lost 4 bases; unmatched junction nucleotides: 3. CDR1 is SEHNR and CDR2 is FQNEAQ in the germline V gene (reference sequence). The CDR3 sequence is CASSLGQGARETQYF. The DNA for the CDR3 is TGTGCCAGCAGCTTGGGACAGGGGGCCCGAGAGACCCAGTACTTC.

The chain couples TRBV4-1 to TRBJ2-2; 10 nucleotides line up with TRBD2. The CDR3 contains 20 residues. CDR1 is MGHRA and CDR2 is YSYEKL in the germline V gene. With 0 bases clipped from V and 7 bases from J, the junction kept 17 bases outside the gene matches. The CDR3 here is CASSQEPALSGGGTGGELFF. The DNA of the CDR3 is TGCGCCAGCAGCCAAGAACCCGCTTTGAGCGGGGGGGGAACGGGCGGGGAGCTGTTTTTT.

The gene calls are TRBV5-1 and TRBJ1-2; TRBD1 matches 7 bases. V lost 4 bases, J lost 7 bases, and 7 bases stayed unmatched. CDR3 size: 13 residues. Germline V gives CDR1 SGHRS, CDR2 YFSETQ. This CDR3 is CASSPGQPPGYTF. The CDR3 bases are TGCGCCAGCAGCCCGGGACAGCCGCCTGGCTACACCTTC.

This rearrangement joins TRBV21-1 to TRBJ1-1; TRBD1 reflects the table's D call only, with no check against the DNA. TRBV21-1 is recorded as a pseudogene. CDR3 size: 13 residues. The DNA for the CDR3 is TGTGCCAGCGTCAGGACAGGAAGTATTGAAGCTTTCTTT. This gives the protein CASVRTGSIEAFF.

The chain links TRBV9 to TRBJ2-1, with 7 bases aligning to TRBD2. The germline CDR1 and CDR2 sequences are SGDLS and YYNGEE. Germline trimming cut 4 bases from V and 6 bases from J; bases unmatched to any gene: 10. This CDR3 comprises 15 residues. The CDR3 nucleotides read TGTGCCAGCAGCTCCACAGCGGGGAAGGGCAATGAGCAGTTCTTC. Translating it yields CASSSTAGKGNEQFF. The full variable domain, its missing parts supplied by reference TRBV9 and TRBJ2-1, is DSGVTQTPKHLITATGQRVTLRCSPRSGDLSVYWYQQSLDQGLQFLIQYYNGEERAKGNILERFSAQQFPDLHSELNLSSLELGDSALYFCASSSTAGKGNEQFFGPGTRLTVL.

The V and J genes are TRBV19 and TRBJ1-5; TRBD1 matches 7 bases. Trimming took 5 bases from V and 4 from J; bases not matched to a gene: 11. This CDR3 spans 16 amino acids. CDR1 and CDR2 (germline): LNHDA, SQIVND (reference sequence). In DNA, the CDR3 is TGTGCCAGTAGTCGGACAGGAAGCGTGAGAAATCAGCCCCAGCATTTT. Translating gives CASSRTGSVRNQPQHF.

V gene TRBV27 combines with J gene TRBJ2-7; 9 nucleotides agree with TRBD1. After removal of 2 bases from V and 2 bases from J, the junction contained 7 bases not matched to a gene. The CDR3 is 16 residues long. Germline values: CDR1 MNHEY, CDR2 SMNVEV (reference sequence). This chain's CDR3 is CASSLMMGQGPYEQYF. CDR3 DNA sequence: TGTGCCAGCAGTTTAATGATGGGACAGGGACCCTACGAGCAGTACTTC.

Written as DNA, the CDR3 is TGTGCCAGCAGCCGGGACAGTGGGGCCGGGGAGCTGTTTTTT. It encodes CASSRDSGAGELFF. This chain joins TRBV7-2 and TRBJ2-2; 7 bases are shared with TRBD1. This CDR3 region has 14 residues. The germline CDR1 and CDR2 sequences are SGHTA and FQGNSA. J gave up 6 bases and V 5 bases, and 6 bases lay outside the gene matches.